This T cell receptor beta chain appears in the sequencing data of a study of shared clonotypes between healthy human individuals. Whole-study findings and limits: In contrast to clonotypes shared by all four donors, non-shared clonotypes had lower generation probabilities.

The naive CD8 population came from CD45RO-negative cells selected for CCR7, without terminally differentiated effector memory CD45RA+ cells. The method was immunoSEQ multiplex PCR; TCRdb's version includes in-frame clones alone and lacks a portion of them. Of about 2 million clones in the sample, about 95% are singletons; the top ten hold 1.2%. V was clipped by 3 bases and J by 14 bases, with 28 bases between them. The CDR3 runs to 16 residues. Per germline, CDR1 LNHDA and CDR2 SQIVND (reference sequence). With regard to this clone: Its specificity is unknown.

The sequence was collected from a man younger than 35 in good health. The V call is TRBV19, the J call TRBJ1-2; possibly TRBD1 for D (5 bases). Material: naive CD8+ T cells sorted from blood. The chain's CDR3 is CASSIGYGNVDSLETF. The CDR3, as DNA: TGTGCCAGTAGTATTGGTTATGGGAACGTTGACAGTCTGGAGACCTTC.